This TCR beta chain was observed in a study of blood T cell repertoires in COVID-19. Study details: Researchers got acute and convalescent COVID-19 samples from the United States, Italy and Spain. T cells, B-cell-depleted T cells, or PBMCs provided the cDNA or gDNA that served as material.

Authors' analysis steps: Nucleated cell counts were estimated from reference gene primer amplification. Profiling relied on immunoSEQ multiplex PCR, and the TCRdb table lists in-frame clones only, not all of them. Clone size and the V and J calls come from that table; the DNA yielded D and trimming. Of roughly 200,000 clones listed, approximately 85% are singletons. This clonotype originated in a man aged 55 to 70 with acute or convalescent COVID-19. Source material: peripheral blood.

Here the CDR3 DNA reads TGTGCCAGCAGCCCCTGGACAGGGTATGGCGAGCAGTACTTC. Protein product: CASSPWTGYGEQYF. The chain carries TRBV7-9 and TRBJ2-7, with 8 nucleotides matching TRBD1. The V segment lost 5 bases and the J segment 6 bases; nucleotides outside the gene matches: 9. Germline loops: CDR1 SEHNR, CDR2 FQNEAQ (reference sequence). The CDR3 spans 14 residues.